The 21 T cell receptor beta chains below were found in one sample sequenced in a study of cytomegalovirus exposure and HLA in healthy donors. The PCR contained 60 Vbeta and 13 Jbeta primers. Only in-frame clones appear in the TCRdb table, and some are missing; sequencing was by immunoSEQ multiplex PCR. Seen here are some 120,000 clones, 60% to 85% observed once, and the top ten hold 1.5% to 2%. Sequencing input: PBMCs. These TCRs come from a woman between 18 and 29 years old in good health and CMV-seronegative.

The chain uses TRBV27 and TRBJ2-2; TRBD2 matches at 9 bases. With 2 bases clipped from V and 3 bases from J, the junction kept 1 base outside the gene matches. There are 15 residues in the CDR3. Germline V gene data show CDR1 as MNHEY and CDR2 as SMNVEV (reference sequence). Here the CDR3 DNA reads TGTGCCAGCAGTTTAGCGGGGGGGGACACCGGGGAGCTGTTTTTT. This codes for CASSLAGGDTGELFF.

The V and J genes are TRBV19 and TRBJ2-2; D perhaps matches TRBD2 (5 bases). V gave up 3 bases and J gave up 4 bases, with 9 bases separating them. The CDR3 is 14 residues long. Germline V gene data show CDR1 as LNHDA and CDR2 as SQIVND (reference sequence). The CDR3 sequence is CASSMRVGTGELFF. The DNA of the CDR3 is TGTGCCAGTAGTATGAGGGTTGGCACCGGGGAGCTGTTTTTT.

The V and J genes are TRBV7-9 and TRBJ1-4; 8 bases align to TRBD1. The ends lost 3 bases at V and 0 bases at J; junction bases unmatched: 3. The CDR3 is made up of 16 amino acids. Germline-derived CDR1 and CDR2 are SEHNR and FQNEAQ (reference sequence). The CDR3 loop reads CASSLGQASTNEKLFF. The CDR3 DNA reads TGTGCCAGCAGCTTGGGACAGGCGTCAACTAATGAAAAACTGTTTTTT.

J is TRBJ1-1 and V is TRBV6-6; D call uncertain. Trimming stripped 5 bases from V and 1 base from J, with 14 bases between. The germline CDR1 and CDR2 sequences are MNHNY and SVGAGI (reference sequence). The CDR3 totals 15 residues. DNA of the CDR3: TGTGCCAGCAGTCCCCGCGGGGAGAGGAACACTGAAGCTTTCTTT. This codes for CASSPRGERNTEAFF.

This clone was seen only a few times. J is TRBJ2-4 and V is TRBV2; 8 bases map to TRBD1. The CDR3 extends over 14 amino acids. The trim removed 9 bases at V and 1 base at J, leaving 5 bases unmatched. From germline, CDR1 is SNHLY and CDR2 FYNNEI. The CDR3 loop is CASTGGRAKNIQYF. CDR3 sequence (DNA): TGTGCCAGTACAGGGGGTCGGGCCAAAAACATTCAGTACTTC.

The chain links TRBV29-1 to TRBJ2-7, with D possibly matching TRBD2 (6 bases). Trimming left V 7 bases short and J 7 bases short, with 14 bases between. The length of the CDR3 is 11 residues. CDR1 is SQVTM, CDR2 ANQGSEA, per germline. The CDR3 DNA reads TGCAGCGCTCACCTCGGAGGGGAGCAGTACTTC. Encoded protein: CSAHLGGEQYF.

The chain employs TRBV13 and TRBJ2-6; D is uncertain. Trimming removed 4 bases from V and 11 bases from J, with 12 bases in between. The germline gives CDR1 PRHDT, CDR2 FYEKMQ (reference sequence). The CDR3 extends over 13 amino acids. The CDR3 here is CASSSQPSDVLTF. In DNA form, the CDR3 reads TGTGCCAGCAGCTCACAGCCTTCCGACGTCCTGACTTTC. The complete variable domain, with remaining parts taken from reference TRBV13 and TRBJ2-6, reads AAGVIQSPRHLIKEKRETATLKCYPIPRHDTVYWYQQGPGQDPQFLISFYEKMQSDKGSIPDRFSAQQFSDYHSELNMSSLELGDSALYFCASSSQPSDVLTFGAGSRLTVL.

This clone has just one count. The chain links TRBV29-1 to TRBJ1-3; tentatively, D is TRBD1 (5 bases). From germline, CDR1 is SQVTM and CDR2 ANQGSEA. The V gene lost 4 bases and the J gene lost 10 bases, with 11 bases spanning the gap. The CDR3 is made up of 11 amino acids. CDR3 in amino acids: CSVGRDSTIYF. The CDR3 DNA reads TGCAGCGTTGGACGCGACAGTACCATATATTTT.

The chain employs TRBV5-8 and TRBJ1-2, with 11 bases aligning to TRBD1. The trim removed 4 bases at V and 4 bases at J, leaving 12 bases unmatched. This CDR3 is built from 17 residues. Germline CDR1 SGHTS, CDR2 YDEGEE. CDR3 DNA sequence: TGTGCCAGCAGCCAACTTGGACAGGGGGCGCTGAGCTATGGCTACACCTTC. Protein product: CASSQLGQGALSYGYTF. Variable domain in full (rest from reference TRBV5-8 and TRBJ1-2): EAGVTQSPTHLIKTRGQQATLRCSPISGHTSVYWYQQALGLGLQFLLWYDEGEERNRGNFPPRFSGRQFPNYSSELNVNALELEDSALYLCASSQLGQGALSYGYTFGSGTRLTVV.

The V and J genes are TRBV30 and TRBJ1-1, with D unresolved. Trimming took off 0 bases at V and 4 bases at J, with 12 bases between the two ends. Germline CDR1 and CDR2: GTSNPN and SVGIG (reference sequence). This CDR3 has 14 residues. The CDR3 coding sequence is TGTGCCTGGAGTGTTAAAAGTTGGAGCACTGAAGCTTTCTTT. Translation gives CAWSVKSWSTEAFF.

With regard to this clone: The missing conserved phenylalanine or tryptophan at the end of this CDR3 makes a read error likely. The V and J genes are TRBV4-1 and TRBJ2-7, with D tentatively TRBD2 (5 bases). V gave up 4 bases and J gave up 4 bases, with 11 bases separating them. Per germline, CDR1 MGHRA and CDR2 YSYEKL. The CDR3 runs 13 residues. CDR3 DNA: TGCGCCAGCAGCCCTACTACGGGATACGAGCAGTACCTC. This translates into CASSPTTGYEQYL.

This clone was detected only a few times. J is TRBJ1-1 and V is TRBV5-1, with 7 nucleotides matching TRBD1. The CDR3 loop spans 16 amino acids. V dropped 4 bases and J dropped 0; count of bases not matched to a gene: 9. Germline V lookup: CDR1 SGHRS, CDR2 YFSETQ. CDR3 nucleotides: TGCGCCAGCAGCCTCCGACAGGGCGGAATGAACACTGAAGCTTTCTTT. It encodes CASSLRQGGMNTEAFF.

The chain combines TRBV25-1 with TRBJ1-2, with 7 bases that match TRBD1. This CDR3 has 13 residues. V trimming: 8 bases; J trimming: 5 bases; junction bases outside the gene matches: 8. Germline V lookup: CDR1 MGHDK, CDR2 SYGVNS. The CDR3 coding sequence is TGTGCCAGCTCTCGGGACAGCTATTATGGCTACACCTTC. Its protein is CASSRDSYYGYTF.

The rearrangement uses TRBV2 and TRBJ2-6; D is ambiguous. The CDR3 is 21 residues long. CDR1 and CDR2 (germline): SNHLY, FYNNEI. Trimming took 4 bases from V and 0 from J, leaving 25 bases between them. The CDR3 DNA follows: TGTGCCAGCAGTGTGGAAGTCTCTGTCTCCACTACAAACTCTGGGGCCAACGTCCTGACTTTC. This codes for CASSVEVSVSTTNSGANVLTF.

This clone has just one count. The rearrangement joins TRBV5-1 to TRBJ1-2; 8 bases map to TRBD1. CDR3 length equals 14 residues. Trimming cost V 0 bases and J 2 bases; bases outside gene matches: 0. Germline V gene lookup returns CDR1 SGHRS and CDR2 YFSETQ. CDR3 DNA sequence: TGCGCCAGCAGCTTGGGGACAGGGAACTATGGCTACACCTTC. It encodes CASSLGTGNYGYTF.

The CDR3 DNA follows: TGTGCCAGCAGTGAATTTTCCGGGAAAGGGCCTGAAGCTTTCTTT. Its translation: CASSEFSGKGPEAFF. This chain connects TRBV6-1 to TRBJ1-1; D is unresolved. CDR3 length equals 15 residues. Germline V CDR1 and CDR2: MNHNS, SASEGT. V was shortened by 2 bases and J by 6 bases, with 16 bases between the two germline ends.

Worth noting for this clone: Its ends do not fully match the called genes, so a read error is possible. The V call is TRBV7-2, the J call TRBJ1-1; D might be TRBD1 (5 bases). Germline lookup yields CDR1 SGHTA and CDR2 FQGNSA. CDR3 size: 14 residues. The CDR3 loop is CASRFIGHAAEAFF. The CDR3 DNA is TGTGCCAGCCGCTTCATCGGACACGCCGCTGAAGCTTTCTTT.

The chain carries TRBV28 and TRBJ2-5; the match to TRBD2 covers 9 bases. The germline V gene encodes CDR1 MDHEN and CDR2 SYDVKM. Trimming cost V 3 bases and J 5 bases; bases outside gene matches: 4. There are 14 residues in the CDR3. This CDR3 is CASSFIAGEETQYF. As DNA, the CDR3 is TGTGCCAGCAGTTTTATAGCGGGGGAGGAGACCCAGTACTTC.

The rearrangement uses TRBV5-1 and TRBJ1-2; D remains unclear. The V and J ends lost 4 bases and 1 base respectively, with 8 bases between them. The CDR3 consists of 13 residues. Germline V CDR1 and CDR2: SGHRS, YFSETQ. The CDR3 region is CASSLNSNYGYTF. The DNA for the CDR3 is TGCGCCAGCAGCCTAAACAGTAACTATGGCTACACCTTC.

This chain connects TRBV30 to TRBJ2-1; D might be TRBD2 (5 bases). Trimming stripped 4 bases from V and 0 bases from J, with 13 bases between. Germline V gives CDR1 GTSNPN, CDR2 SVGIG (reference sequence). CDR3 length: 15 amino acids. The CDR3 spells CAWTSDSNSYNEQFF. The CDR3 DNA reads as TGTGCCTGGACCTCGGACTCCAACTCCTACAATGAGCAGTTCTTC.

The chain joins TRBV14 to TRBJ1-4; no definite D call. The germline V and J ends were trimmed by 6 bases and 5 bases, with 19 bases remaining between them. Germline-derived CDR1 and CDR2 are SGHDN and FVKESK. There are 16 residues in the CDR3. The DNA for the CDR3 is TGTGCCAGCAGTCGTTCACGGGGAGTCCAAAATGAAAAACTGTTTTTT. Translation: CASSRSRGVQNEKLFF.